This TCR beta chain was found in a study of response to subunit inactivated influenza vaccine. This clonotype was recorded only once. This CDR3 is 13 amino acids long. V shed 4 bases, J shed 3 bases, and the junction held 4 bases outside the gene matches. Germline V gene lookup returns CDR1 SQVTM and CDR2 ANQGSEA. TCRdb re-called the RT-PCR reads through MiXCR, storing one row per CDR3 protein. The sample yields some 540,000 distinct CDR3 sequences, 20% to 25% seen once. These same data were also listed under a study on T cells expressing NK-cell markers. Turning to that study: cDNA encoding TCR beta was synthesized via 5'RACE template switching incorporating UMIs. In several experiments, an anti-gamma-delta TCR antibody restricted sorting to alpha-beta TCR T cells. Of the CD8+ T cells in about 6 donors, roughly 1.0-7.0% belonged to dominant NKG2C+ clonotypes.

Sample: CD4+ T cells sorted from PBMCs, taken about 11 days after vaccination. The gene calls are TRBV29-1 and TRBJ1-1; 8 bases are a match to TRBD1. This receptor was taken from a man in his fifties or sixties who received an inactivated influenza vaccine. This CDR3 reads CSVGTGRDTEAFF. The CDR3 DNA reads TGCAGCGTTGGGACAGGGAGGGACACTGAAGCTTTCTTT.